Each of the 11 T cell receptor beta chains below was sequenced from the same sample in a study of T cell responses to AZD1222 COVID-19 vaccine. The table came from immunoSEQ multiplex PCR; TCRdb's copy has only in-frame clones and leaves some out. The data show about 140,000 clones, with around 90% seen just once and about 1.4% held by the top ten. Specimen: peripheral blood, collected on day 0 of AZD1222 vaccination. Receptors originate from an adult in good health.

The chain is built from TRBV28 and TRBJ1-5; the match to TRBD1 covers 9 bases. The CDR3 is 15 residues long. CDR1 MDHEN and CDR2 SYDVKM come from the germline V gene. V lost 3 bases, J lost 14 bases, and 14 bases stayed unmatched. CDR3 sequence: CASSFQGTGMMGEHF. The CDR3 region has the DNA TGTGCCAGCAGTTTTCAGGGGACAGGGATGATGGGGGAGCATTTT.

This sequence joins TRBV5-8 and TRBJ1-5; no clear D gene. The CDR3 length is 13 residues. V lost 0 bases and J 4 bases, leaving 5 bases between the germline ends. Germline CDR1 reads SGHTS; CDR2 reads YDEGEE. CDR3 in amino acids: CASSLGYNQPQHF. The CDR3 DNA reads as TGTGCCAGCAGCTTGGGATATAATCAGCCCCAGCATTTT.

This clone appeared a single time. The CDR3: CASSPGPTGQHF. CDR3 DNA sequence: TGTGCCAGCTCACCAGGACCGACTGGCCAGCATTTT. This rearrangement joins TRBV18 to TRBJ1-5; D gene uncertain. Germline V gene sequence: CDR1 KGHSH, CDR2 LQKENI. The CDR3 extends over 12 amino acids. V lost 2 bases and J lost 12, with 11 bases in between.

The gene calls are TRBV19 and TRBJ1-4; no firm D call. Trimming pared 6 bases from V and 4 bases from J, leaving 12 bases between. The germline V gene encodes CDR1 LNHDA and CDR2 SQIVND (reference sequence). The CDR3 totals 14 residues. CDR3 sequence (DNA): TGTGCCAGTAGCCGCCCGGACGTTAATGAAAAACTGTTTTTT. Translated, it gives CASSRPDVNEKLFF.

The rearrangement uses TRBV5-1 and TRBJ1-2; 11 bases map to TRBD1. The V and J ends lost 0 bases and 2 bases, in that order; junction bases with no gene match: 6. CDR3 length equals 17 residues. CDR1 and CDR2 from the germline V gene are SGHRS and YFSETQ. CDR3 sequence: CASSLARDRGANYGYTF. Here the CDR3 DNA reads TGCGCCAGCAGCTTGGCCCGGGACAGGGGGGCGAACTATGGCTACACCTTC.

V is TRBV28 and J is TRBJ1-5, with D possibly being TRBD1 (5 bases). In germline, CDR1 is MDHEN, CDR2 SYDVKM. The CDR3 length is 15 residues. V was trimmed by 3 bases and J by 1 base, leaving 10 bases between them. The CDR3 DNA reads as TGTGCCAGCAGTTTGGGGACTAGGAGCAATCAGCCCCAGCATTTT. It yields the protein CASSLGTRSNQPQHF.

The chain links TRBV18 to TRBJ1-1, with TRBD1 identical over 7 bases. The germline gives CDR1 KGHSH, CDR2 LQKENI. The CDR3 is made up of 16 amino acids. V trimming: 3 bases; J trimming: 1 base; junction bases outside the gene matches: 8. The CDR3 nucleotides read TGTGCCAGCTCACCCCGCCAACGGACAGGGAACACTGAAGCTTTCTTT. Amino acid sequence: CASSPRQRTGNTEAFF.

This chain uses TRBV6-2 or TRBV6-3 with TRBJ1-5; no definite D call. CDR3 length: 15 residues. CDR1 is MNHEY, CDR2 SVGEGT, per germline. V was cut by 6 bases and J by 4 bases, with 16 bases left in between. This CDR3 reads CASSTNRAANQPQHF. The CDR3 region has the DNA TGTGCCAGCAGCACGAACCGGGCCGCAAATCAGCCCCAGCATTTT.

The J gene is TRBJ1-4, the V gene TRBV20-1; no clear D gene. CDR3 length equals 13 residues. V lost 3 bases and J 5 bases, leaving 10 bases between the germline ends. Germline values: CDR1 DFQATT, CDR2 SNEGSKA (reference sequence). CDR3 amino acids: CSASWAYNEKLFF. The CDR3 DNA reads TGCAGTGCTAGTTGGGCCTACAATGAAAAACTGTTTTTT.

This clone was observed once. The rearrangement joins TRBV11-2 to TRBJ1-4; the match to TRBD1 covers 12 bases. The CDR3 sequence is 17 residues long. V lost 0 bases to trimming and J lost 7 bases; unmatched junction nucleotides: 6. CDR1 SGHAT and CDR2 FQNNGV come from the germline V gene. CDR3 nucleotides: TGTGCCAGCAGCTTAGACCCACCGGGACAGGGGGCTGAAAAACTGTTTTTT. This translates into CASSLDPPGQGAEKLFF. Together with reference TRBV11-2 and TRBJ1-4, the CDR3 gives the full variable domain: EAGVAQSPRYKIIEKRQSVAFWCNPISGHATLYWYQQILGQGPKLLIQFQNNGVVDDSQLPKDRFSAERLKGVDSTLKIQPAKLEDSAVYLCASSLDPPGQGAEKLFFGSGTQLSVL.

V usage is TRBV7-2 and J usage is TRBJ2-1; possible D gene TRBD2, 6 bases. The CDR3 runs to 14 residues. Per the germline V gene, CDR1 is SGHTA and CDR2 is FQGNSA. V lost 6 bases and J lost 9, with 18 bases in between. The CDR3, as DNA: TGTGCCAGCAGTCCCCTCGTGGTAGCGGCTGAGCAGTTCTTC. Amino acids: CASSPLVVAAEQFF. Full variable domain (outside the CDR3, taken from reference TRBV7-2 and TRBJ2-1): GAGVSQSPSNKVTEKGKDVELRCDPISGHTALYWYRQSLGQGLEFLIYFQGNSAPDKSGLPSDRFSAERTGGSVSTLTIQRTQQEDSAVYLCASSPLVVAAEQFFGPGTRLTVL.